Presented here are 5 T cell receptor beta chains from one specimen sequenced in a study of blood T cell repertoires in COVID-19. Clones were read by immunoSEQ multiplex PCR, and TCRdb kept only the in-frame ones, dropping some. The repertoire holds hundreds of thousands of clones, with 82% as singletons. Specimen: PBMCs or T cells enriched from blood (not recorded which). The receptor source for this set is a woman aged 60-70 years who had recovered from COVID-19.

This chain uses TRBV3-1 (or the pseudogene TRBV3-2) with TRBJ2-5; D is possibly TRBD2 (5 bases). Per germline, CDR1 LGHDT and CDR2 YNNKEL (reference sequence). This CDR3 is 14 amino acids long. The V end was cut by 0 bases, the J end by 5 bases, with 10 bases between. The CDR3 is CASSQDTRGETQYF. As DNA, the CDR3 is TGTGCCAGCAGCCAAGATACCCGGGGTGAGACCCAGTACTTC.

This rearrangement joins TRBV12-5 to TRBJ2-7; no reliable D call. Trimming removed 2 bases at V and 6 bases at J, with 5 bases between. The CDR3 covers 11 residues. CDR1 is LGHNT and CDR2 is FRNRAP in the germline V gene. This chain's CDR3 is CASGLKREQYF. The CDR3 DNA sequence: TGTGCTAGTGGTTTGAAGCGCGAGCAGTACTTC.

This clone was seen just once. V gene TRBV5-6 combines with J gene TRBJ1-4; tentative D call: TRBD1 (5 bases). Trimming shortened V by 0 bases and J by 7 bases, and 10 bases separated the two germline ends. The CDR3 totals 14 residues. Germline CDR1 and CDR2: SGHDT and YYEEEE. CDR3 DNA: TGTGCCAGCAGCTTGGAGGCTAGGGGTGAAAAACTGTTTTTT. Amino acid sequence: CASSLEARGEKLFF.

This clone has a single count. This rearrangement joins TRBV7-2 to TRBJ2-2; the D gene is possibly TRBD2 (6 bases). Trimming took 2 bases from V and 7 from J, leaving 14 bases between them. Germline loops: CDR1 SGHTA, CDR2 FQGNSA. The CDR3 has 15 amino acids. Here the CDR3 reads CASSLTSRRGGELFF. Written as DNA, the CDR3 is TGTGCCAGCAGCTTAACTAGCAGGAGAGGCGGGGAGCTGTTTTTT.

The rearrangement joins TRBV27 to TRBJ1-1; D ambiguous. Germline V gene data show CDR1 as MNHEY and CDR2 as SMNVEV (reference sequence). The CDR3 has 15 residues. Trimming stripped 6 bases from V and 1 base from J, with 15 bases between. The CDR3 DNA reads TGTGCCAGCAGACATCTCGGTCGGGGGAACACTGAAGCTTTCTTT. It is translated as CASRHLGRGNTEAFF.